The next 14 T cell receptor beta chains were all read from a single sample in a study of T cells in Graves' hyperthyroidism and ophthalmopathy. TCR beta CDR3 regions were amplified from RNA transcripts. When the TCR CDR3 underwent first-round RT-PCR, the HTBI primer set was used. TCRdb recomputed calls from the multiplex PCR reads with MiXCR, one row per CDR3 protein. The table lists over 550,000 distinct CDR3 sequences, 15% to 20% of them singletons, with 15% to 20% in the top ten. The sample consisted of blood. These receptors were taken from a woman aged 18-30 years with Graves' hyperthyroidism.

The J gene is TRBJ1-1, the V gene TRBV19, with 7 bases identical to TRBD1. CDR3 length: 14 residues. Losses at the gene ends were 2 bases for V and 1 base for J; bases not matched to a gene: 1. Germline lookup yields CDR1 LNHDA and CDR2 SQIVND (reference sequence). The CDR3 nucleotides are TGTGCCAGTAGTATATGGGACAGGAACACTGAAGCTTTCTTT. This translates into CASSIWDRNTEAFF.

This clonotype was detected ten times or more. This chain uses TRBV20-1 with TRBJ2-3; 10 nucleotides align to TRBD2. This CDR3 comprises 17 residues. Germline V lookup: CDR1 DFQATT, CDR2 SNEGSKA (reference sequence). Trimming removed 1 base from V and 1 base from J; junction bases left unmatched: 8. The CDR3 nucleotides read TGCAGTGCTAGAGGGGTTCGGACTAGCGGACGCACAGATACGCAGTATTTT. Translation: CSARGVRTSGRTDTQYF.

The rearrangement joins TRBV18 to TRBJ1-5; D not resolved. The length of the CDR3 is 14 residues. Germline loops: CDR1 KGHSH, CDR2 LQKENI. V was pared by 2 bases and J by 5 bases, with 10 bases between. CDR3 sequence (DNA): TGTGCCAGCTCACCAAGTCTTGGGGATCAGCCCCAGCATTTT. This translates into CASSPSLGDQPQHF.

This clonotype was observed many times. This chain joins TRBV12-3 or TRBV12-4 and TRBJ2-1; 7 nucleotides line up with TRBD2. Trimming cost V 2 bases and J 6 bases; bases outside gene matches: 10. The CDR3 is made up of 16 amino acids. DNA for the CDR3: TGTGCCAGCAGTTTAAGAGAAGGCCTAGCGGTCAATGAGCAGTTCTTC. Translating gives CASSLREGLAVNEQFF.

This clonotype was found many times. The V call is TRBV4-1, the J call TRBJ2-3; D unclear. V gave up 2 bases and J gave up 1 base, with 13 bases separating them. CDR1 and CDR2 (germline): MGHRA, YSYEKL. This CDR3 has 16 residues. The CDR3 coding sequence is TGCGCCAGCAGCCAACCGGCTGACGGACGCACAGATACGCAGTATTTT. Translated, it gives CASSQPADGRTDTQYF.

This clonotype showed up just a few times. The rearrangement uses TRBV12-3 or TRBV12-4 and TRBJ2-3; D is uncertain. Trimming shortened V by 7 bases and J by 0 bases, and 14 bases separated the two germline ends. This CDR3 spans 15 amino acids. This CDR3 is CASIWRSTSTDTQYF. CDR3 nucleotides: TGTGCCAGCATTTGGCGGAGTACTAGCACAGATACGCAGTATTTT.

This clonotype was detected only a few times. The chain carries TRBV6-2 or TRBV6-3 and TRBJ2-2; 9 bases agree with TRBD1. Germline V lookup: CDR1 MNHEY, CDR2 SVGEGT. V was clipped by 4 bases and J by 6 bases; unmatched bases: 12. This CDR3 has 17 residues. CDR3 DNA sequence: TGTGCCAGCAGTTTTTGGACGGAGACAGGGGGTGCCGGGGAGCTGTTTTTT. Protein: CASSFWTETGGAGELFF.

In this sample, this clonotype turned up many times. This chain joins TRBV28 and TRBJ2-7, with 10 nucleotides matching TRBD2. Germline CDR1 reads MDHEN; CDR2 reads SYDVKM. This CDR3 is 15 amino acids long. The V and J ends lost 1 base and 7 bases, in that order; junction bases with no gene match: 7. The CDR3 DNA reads TGTGCCAGCAGTTTATTACCTAGCGGGAGAGGTGAGCAGTACTTC. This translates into CASSLLPSGRGEQYF.

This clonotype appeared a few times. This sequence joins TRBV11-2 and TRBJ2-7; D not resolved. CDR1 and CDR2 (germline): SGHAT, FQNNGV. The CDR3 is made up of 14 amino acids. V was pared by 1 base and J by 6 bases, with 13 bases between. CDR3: CASSLVSLGLEQYF. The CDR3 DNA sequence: TGTGCCAGCAGCTTAGTTTCCCTCGGTCTCGAGCAGTACTTC. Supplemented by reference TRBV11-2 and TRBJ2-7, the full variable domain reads EAGVAQSPRYKIIEKRQSVAFWCNPISGHATLYWYQQILGQGPKLLIQFQNNGVVDDSQLPKDRFSAERLKGVDSTLKIQPAKLEDSAVYLCASSLVSLGLEQYFGPGTRLTVT.

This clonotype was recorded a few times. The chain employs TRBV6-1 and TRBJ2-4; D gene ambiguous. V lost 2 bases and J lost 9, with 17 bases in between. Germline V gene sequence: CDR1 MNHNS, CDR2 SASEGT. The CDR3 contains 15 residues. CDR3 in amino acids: CASSEWARPGGIQYF. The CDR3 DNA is TGTGCCAGCAGTGAATGGGCCCGGCCGGGCGGCATTCAGTACTTC.

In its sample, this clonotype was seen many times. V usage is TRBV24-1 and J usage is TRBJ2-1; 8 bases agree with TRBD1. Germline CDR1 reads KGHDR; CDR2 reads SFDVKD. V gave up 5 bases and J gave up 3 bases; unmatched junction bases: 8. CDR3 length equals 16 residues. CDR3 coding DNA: TGTGCCACCAGTGGGGTGACAGGGGCCTACTACAATGAGCAGTTCTTC. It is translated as CATSGVTGAYYNEQFF.

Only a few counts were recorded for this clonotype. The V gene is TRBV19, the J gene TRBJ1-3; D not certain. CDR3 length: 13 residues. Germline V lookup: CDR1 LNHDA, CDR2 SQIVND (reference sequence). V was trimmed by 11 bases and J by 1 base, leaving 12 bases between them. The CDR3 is CAPNESSGNTIYF. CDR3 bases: TGTGCCCCCAACGAGAGTTCTGGAAACACCATATATTTT.

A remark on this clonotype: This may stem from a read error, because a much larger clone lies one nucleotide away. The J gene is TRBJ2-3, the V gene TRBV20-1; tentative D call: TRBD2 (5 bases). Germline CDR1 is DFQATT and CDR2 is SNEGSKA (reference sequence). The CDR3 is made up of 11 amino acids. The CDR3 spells CGATGMHTQYF. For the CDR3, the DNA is TGCGGTGCCACGGGGATGCATACGCAGTATTTT.

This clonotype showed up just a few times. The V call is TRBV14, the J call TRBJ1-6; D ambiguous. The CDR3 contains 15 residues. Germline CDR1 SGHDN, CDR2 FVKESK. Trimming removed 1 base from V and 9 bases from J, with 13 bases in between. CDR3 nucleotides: TGTGCCAGCAGCCAAGTTTCGGGGAATAGTTCACCCCTCCACTTT. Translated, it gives CASSQVSGNSSPLHF.